Listed below are T cell receptor beta chains from one sample, sequenced in a study of T cell responses to AZD1222 COVID-19 vaccine. Assay: immunoSEQ multiplex PCR; the TCRdb copy retains only in-frame clones and omits some. Of approximately 300,000 clones listed, roughly 93% are singletons. Sequencing was performed on peripheral blood, taken 28 days after the second AZD1222 dose. The receptors derive from an adult who received the AZD1222 COVID-19 vaccine. CDR3s include the opening cysteine and the closing phenylalanine or tryptophan. A D gene is named only where the DNA matches it firmly. The size field is filled for only some rows; it gives once, few, many or a size class.

TRBV20-1	NA	NA	TRBJ1-1	TGCAGTGCTAGTTTCCAGGGAGGAACTGAAGCTTTCTTT	CSASFQGGTEAFF
TRBV19	NA	NA	TRBJ1-5	TGTGCCAGTAGTACCGGACCCTATAGCGATCAGCCCCAGCATTTT	CASSTGPYSDQPQHF
TRBV14	NA	TRBD1	TRBJ2-1	TGTGCCAGCAGCCAGATCGGGACAGGGAAGAATGAGCAGTTCTTC	CASSQIGTGKNEQFF
TRBV19	NA	TRBD1	TRBJ1-1	TGTGCCAGTAGGTCAGGGGGCGGGGGAAGCATGAACACTGAAGCTTTCTTT	CASRSGGGGSMNTEAFF
TRBV13	NA	NA	TRBJ2-3	TGTGCCAGCAGCTTAGACTACACAGATACGCAGTATTTT	CASSLDYTDTQYF
TRBV7-3	NA	NA	TRBJ2-1	TGTGCCAGCAGCTTAACGGGGGACAATGAGCAGTTCTTC	CASSLTGDNEQFF
TRBV28	NA	TRBD2	TRBJ2-3	TGTGCCAGCAGCCGGACTAGCGGGAGCACAGATACGCAGTATTTT	CASSRTSGSTDTQYF
TRBV7-9	NA	NA	TRBJ2-1	TGTGCCAGCAGCTTGGAAAGGCCAGCATTGACTCTGAATGAGCAGTTCTTC	CASSLERPALTLNEQFF
TRBV6-1	NA	TRBD1	TRBJ2-5	TGTGCCAGCAGTGAGGACAGGGGACGGACCCAGTACTTC	CASSEDRGRTQYF
TRBV6-1	NA	NA	TRBJ2-5	TGTGCCAGCAGTGAAGGGACGACCCACCGGGAGACCCAGTACTTC	CASSEGTTHRETQYF
TRBV11-2	NA	TRBD1	TRBJ1-2	TGTGCCAGCAGCCCCATGGCGGGACAGGTCGGTGGCTACACCTTC	CASSPMAGQVGGYTF
TRBV5-1	NA	NA	TRBJ2-1	TGCGCCAGCAGCCCTATTCCCAGAGGGGGGGGCAATGAGCAGTTCTTC	CASSPIPRGGGNEQFF
TRBV4-1	NA	NA	TRBJ2-1	TGCGCCAGCAGCCAGGATGACAGGACATGGGATGAGCAGTTCTTC	CASSQDDRTWDEQFF
TRBV28	NA	NA	TRBJ2-1	TGTGCCAGCAGTCTCACTCGTCGCAATGAGCAGTTCTTC	CASSLTRRNEQFF
TRBV10-3	NA	NA	TRBJ1-1	TGTGCCATTGGTGAGGGGGAAAACACTGAAGCTTTCTTT	CAIGEGENTEAFF
TRBV28	NA	TRBD2	TRBJ2-7	TGTGCCAGCAGACGCGGGGAGGGTTGGGGCGAGCAGTACTTC	CASRRGEGWGEQYF
TRBV12-3/TRBV12-4	few	NA	TRBJ1-5	TGTGCCAGCAGCCTAGGGGGGGACCAGCCCCAGCATTTT	CASSLGGDQPQHF
TRBV29-1	NA	NA	TRBJ2-7	TGCAGCGTTGTGAGGTTGCTAGCGCGTTCCTACGAGCAGTACTTC	CSVVRLLARSYEQYF
TRBV3-1/TRBV3-2	NA	NA	TRBJ1-6	TGTGCCAGCAGCCAAACCCCCTCACAAGGTTCACCCCTCCACTTT	CASSQTPSQGSPLHF
TRBV3-1/TRBV3-2	once	TRBD1	TRBJ1-1	TGTGCCAGCAGCCAACTCGGACAGGGCACTGAAGCTTTCTTT	CASSQLGQGTEAFF
TRBV29-1	NA	NA	TRBJ2-3	TGCAGCGCACGGGAGAGCACAGATACGCAGTATTTT	CSARESTDTQYF
TRBV7-2	NA	TRBD1	TRBJ1-6	TGTGCCAGCAGCTTTGCAGGGGGCCTAAATTCACCCCTCCACTTT	CASSFAGGLNSPLHF
TRBV10-2	NA	NA	TRBJ1-1	TGCGCCAGCATCCGGGACATGAACACTGAAGCTTTCTTT	CASIRDMNTEAFF
TRBV5-8	NA	TRBD2	TRBJ2-1	TGTGCCAGCAGCTTGGCTGTGACTAGCGGGGCTTACAATGAGCAGTTCTTC	CASSLAVTSGAYNEQFF
TRBV6-6	once	TRBD1	TRBJ2-2	TGTGCCAGCAGTCCCGGGACAGGGCACACCGGGGAGCTGTTTTTT	CASSPGTGHTGELFF
TRBV29-1	NA	TRBD1	TRBJ1-5	TGCAGCGCCCGGACAGGTGAGGGACAGCCCCAGCATTTT	CSARTGEGQPQHF
TRBV5-6	NA	NA	TRBJ2-2	TGTGCCAGCAGCTTTGGGGTCCCCGGGGAGCTGTTTTTT	CASSFGVPGELFF
TRBV3-1/TRBV3-2	NA	TRBD1	TRBJ2-2	TGTGCCAGCAGCCATCAGGGGGTCCGTGGCGGGGAGCTGTTTTTT	CASSHQGVRGGELFF
TRBV5-4	once	TRBD1	TRBJ1-1	TGTGCCAGCAGCCCGGGACAGGGGGTGAACACTGAAGCTTTCTTT	CASSPGQGVNTEAFF
TRBV10-3	NA	TRBD2	TRBJ2-7	TGTGCCATCAGTGATGGGGCTAGCGGTTACGAGCAGTACTTC	CAISDGASGYEQYF
TRBV5-1	NA	NA	TRBJ1-2	TGCGCCAGCAGCTTGACCGACACGCCGCATGGCTACACCTTC	CASSLTDTPHGYTF
TRBV24-1	once	NA	TRBJ2-7	TGTGCCACAGGCCCCAAAGGGGGCGGGATCCACGAGCAGTACTTC	CATGPKGGGIHEQYF